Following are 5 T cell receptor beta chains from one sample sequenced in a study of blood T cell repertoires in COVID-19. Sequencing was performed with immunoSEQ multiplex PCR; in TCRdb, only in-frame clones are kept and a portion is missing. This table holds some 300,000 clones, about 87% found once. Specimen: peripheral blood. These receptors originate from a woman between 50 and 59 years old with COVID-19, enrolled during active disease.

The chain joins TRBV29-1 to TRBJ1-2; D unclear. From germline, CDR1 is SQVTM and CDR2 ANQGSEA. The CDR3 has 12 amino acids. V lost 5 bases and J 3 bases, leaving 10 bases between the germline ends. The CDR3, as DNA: TGCAGCGTTTCCGAGCTCTACTATGGCTACACCTTC. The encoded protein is CSVSELYYGYTF.

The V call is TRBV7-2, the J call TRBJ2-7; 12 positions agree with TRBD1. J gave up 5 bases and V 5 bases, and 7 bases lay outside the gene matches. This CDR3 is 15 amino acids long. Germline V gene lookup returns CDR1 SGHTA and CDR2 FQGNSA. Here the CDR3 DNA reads TGTGCCAGCAGCCAGAGGGACAGGGGGCGACACGAGCAGTACTTC. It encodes CASSQRDRGRHEQYF.

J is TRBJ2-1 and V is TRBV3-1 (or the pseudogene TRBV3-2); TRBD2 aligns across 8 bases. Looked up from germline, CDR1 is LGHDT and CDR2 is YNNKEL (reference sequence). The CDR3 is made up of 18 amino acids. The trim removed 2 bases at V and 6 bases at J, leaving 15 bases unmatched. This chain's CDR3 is CASSQPGGWANSPNEQFF. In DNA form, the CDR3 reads TGTGCCAGCAGCCAACCGGGGGGGTGGGCAAACTCACCCAATGAGCAGTTCTTC.

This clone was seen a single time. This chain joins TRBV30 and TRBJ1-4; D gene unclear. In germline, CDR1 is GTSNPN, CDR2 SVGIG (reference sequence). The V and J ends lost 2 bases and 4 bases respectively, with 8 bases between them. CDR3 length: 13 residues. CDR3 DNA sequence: TGTGCCTGGAGTTCCAGACTTAATGAAAAACTGTTTTTT. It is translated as CAWSSRLNEKLFF.

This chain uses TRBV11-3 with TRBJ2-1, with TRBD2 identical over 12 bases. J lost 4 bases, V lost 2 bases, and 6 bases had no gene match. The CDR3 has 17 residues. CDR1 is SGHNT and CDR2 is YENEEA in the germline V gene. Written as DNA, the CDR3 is TGTGCCAGCAGCTTATTTGGGACTAGCGGGTCTTACAATGAGCAGTTCTTC. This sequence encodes CASSLFGTSGSYNEQFF.